These T cell receptor beta chains were read from a single sample in a study of CD8+ T cells in alopecia areata. Clones were read by immunoSEQ multiplex PCR, and TCRdb kept only the in-frame ones, dropping some. The sample lists roughly 73,000 clones; over 25% were seen once. This specimen consisted of CD8+ T cells sorted from blood, obtained at week 4, from a patient treated with tofacitinib. The source of these receptors is a human donor with alopecia areata. CDR3s include the opening cysteine and the closing phenylalanine or tryptophan. A D gene is named only where the DNA matches it firmly. Clone size is shown for a subset of rows, as once, few, many or a class of expanded clone.

clone_size	j_call	v_call	d_call	cdr3_aa	cdr3_nt
few	TRBJ2-3	TRBV29-1	TRBD2	CSVEGSLAGLTDTQYF	TGCAGCGTTGAAGGAAGCCTAGCGGGACTCACAGATACGCAGTATTTT
many	TRBJ1-5	TRBV18	NA	CASSPHNQPQHF	TGTGCCAGCTCACCCCACAATCAGCCCCAGCATTTT
few	TRBJ2-7	TRBV25-1	NA	CASSVPGVPYEQYF	TGTGCCAGCAGTGTACCAGGGGTGCCCTACGAGCAGTACTTC
NA	TRBJ1-5	TRBV15	NA	CATSRDGQSDQPQHF	TGTGCCACCAGCAGAGATGGACAGTCGGATCAGCCCCAGCATTTT
NA	TRBJ2-7	TRBV7-9	NA	CASSGEQGSSYEQYF	TGTGCCAGCAGCGGAGAGCAGGGTTCCTCCTACGAGCAGTACTTC
NA	TRBJ2-1	TRBV11-2	NA	CASSLVVNEQFF	TGTGCCAGCAGCTTAGTCGTAAATGAGCAGTTCTTC
NA	TRBJ2-2	TRBV9	NA	CASSVWGSGELFF	TGTGCCAGCAGCGTATGGGGATCCGGGGAGCTGTTTTTT
NA	TRBJ2-7	TRBV5-4	NA	CASSFGPGNYEQYF	TGTGCCAGCAGCTTTGGCCCTGGGAACTACGAGCAGTACTTC
NA	TRBJ2-7	TRBV29-1	NA	CSVQGKAYEQYF	TGCAGCGTCCAGGGAAAGGCCTACGAGCAGTACTTC
few	TRBJ2-1	TRBV30	NA	CAWSSTAPSEQFF	TGTGCCTGGAGTAGTACTGCCCCAAGTGAGCAGTTCTTC